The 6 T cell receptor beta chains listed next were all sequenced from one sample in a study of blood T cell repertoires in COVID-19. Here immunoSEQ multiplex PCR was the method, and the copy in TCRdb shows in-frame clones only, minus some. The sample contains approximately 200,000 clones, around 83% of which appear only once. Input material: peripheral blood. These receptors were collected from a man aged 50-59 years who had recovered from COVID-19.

CDR3 loop: CSASSSTLSPGRAFYEQYF. CDR3 coding DNA: TGCAGTGCTAGTTCATCTACCCTGTCCCCCGGGAGGGCCTTCTACGAGCAGTACTTC. The chain recombines TRBV20-1 with TRBJ2-7, with 8 bases matching TRBD2. Trimming cost V 3 bases and J 3 bases; bases outside gene matches: 22. This CDR3 is built from 19 residues. Germline CDR1 reads DFQATT; CDR2 reads SNEGSKA (reference sequence).

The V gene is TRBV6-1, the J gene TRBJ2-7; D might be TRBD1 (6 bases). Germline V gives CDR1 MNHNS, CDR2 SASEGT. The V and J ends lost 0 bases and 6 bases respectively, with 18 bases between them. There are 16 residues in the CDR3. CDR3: CASSEAGVRVRGEQYF. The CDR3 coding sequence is TGTGCCAGCAGTGAAGCGGGGGTCAGGGTCAGGGGCGAGCAGTACTTC.

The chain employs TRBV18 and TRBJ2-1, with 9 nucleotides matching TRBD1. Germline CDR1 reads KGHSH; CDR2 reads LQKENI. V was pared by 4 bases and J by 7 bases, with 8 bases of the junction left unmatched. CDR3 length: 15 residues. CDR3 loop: CASSLGTGYGNEQFF. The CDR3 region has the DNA TGTGCCAGCTCACTTGGGACAGGGTATGGTAATGAGCAGTTCTTC.

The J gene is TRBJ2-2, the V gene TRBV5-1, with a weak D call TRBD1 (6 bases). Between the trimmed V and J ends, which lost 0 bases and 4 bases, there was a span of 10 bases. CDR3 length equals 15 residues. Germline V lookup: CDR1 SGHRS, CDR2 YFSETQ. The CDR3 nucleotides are TGCGCCAGCAGCTTGGGAACAGGGACCACCGGGGAGCTGTTTTTT. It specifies CASSLGTGTTGELFF.

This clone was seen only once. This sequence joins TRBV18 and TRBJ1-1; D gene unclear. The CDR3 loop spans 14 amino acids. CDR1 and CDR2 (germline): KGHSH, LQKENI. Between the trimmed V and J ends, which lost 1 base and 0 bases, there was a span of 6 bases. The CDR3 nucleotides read TGTGCCAGCTCACCACAGCCCCTGAACACTGAAGCTTTCTTT. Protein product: CASSPQPLNTEAFF. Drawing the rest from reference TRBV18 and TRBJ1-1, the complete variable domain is NAGVMQNPRHLVRRRGQEARLRCSPMKGHSHVYWYRQLPEEGLKFMVYLQKENIIDESGMPKERFSAEFPKEGPSILRIQQVVRGDSAAYFCASSPQPLNTEAFFGQGTRLTVV.

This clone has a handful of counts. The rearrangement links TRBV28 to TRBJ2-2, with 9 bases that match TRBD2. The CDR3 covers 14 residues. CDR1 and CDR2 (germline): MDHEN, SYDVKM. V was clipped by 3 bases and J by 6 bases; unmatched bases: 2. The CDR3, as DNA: TGTGCCAGCAGTTTTGCTAGCGGGGCCGGGGAGCTGTTTTTT. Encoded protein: CASSFASGAGELFF.